This entry lists 29 T cell receptor beta chains sequenced from one sample in a study of tumor and adjacent non-tumor tissue in lung cancer (dated by TCRdb to between 2017 and 2018). Bulk unsorted tissue served as the source for RNA extraction, and RNA quality was assessed using a NanoDrop ND-1000 and an Agilent 2100. The normal lung samples consisted of distant non-tumor tissue collected more than 3 cm from the tumor edge. To prepare the library, multiplex PCR was applied. For sequencing, an Illumina HiSeq 2500 was employed. Following protocols modified from ARM-PCR, the researchers constructed TCRbeta libraries through three rounds of nested PCR with primers (Table S4). TCRdb ran its own pipeline on the public reads, namely fastp trimming at Q25 and MiXCR clone calling, and kept in-frame beta chains. A single entry per CDR3 protein holds the most common genes and DNA from its merged rows. The sample yields approximately 100,000 distinct CDR3 sequences; around three fifths were counted once. The ten largest clones capture around 19% of the sample.

Sequencing input: distant non-tumor lung tissue. The receptors here all came from a young man with non-small cell lung cancer.

Remarks on this clonotype: This sequence may be a read error, since a much larger clone differs from it by one base. This chain links TRBV5-4 with TRBJ2-7; the D gene could be TRBD1 or TRBD2 (7 bases each). In germline, CDR1 is SGHNT, CDR2 YYREEE (reference sequence). Trimming took off 7 bases at V and 5 bases at J, with 16 bases between the two ends. The CDR3 totals 13 residues. CDR3 sequence reads: CASWGGQGDEQYF. Written as DNA, the CDR3 is TGTGCCAGCTGGGGGGGGCAGGGGGACGAGCAGTACTTC.

A word on this clonotype: A read error may account for a junction end that differs from germline. The chain uses TRBV7-8 and TRBJ2-2; 8 bases line up with TRBD1. Germline-derived CDR1 and CDR2 are SGHVS and FQNEAQ. This CDR3 has 16 amino acids. In DNA form, the CDR3 reads TGTGCCAGCAGCTCGCCCCGGACAGGGAACATCGGGGAGTTGTTTTTT. It is translated as CASSSPRTGNIGELFF.

The rearrangement joins TRBV12-3 or TRBV12-4 to TRBJ2-5; 8 bases align to TRBD1. This CDR3 contains 13 residues. The V segment lost 5 bases and the J segment 7 bases; nucleotides outside the gene matches: 6. In nucleotides, the CDR3 is TGTGCCAGCAGTGCGGACAGGGCCGGGACCCAGTACTTC. Amino acids: CASSADRAGTQYF.

Of note for this clonotype: A much bigger clone sits one base away, suggesting this may be a read error. This sequence joins TRBV30 and TRBJ2-6; TRBD1 aligns across 7 bases. The CDR3 runs to 15 residues. From germline, CDR1 is GTSNPN and CDR2 SVGIG (reference sequence). CDR3 bases: TGTGCCTGGAGTCGACAGGGCGATGGGGCCAACGTCCTGATTTTC. Translating it yields CAWSRQGDGANVLIF.

V is TRBV6-2 or TRBV6-3 and J is TRBJ1-5, with D maybe TRBD1 (5 bases). The J call is uncertain, as TRBJ2-3 better fits the DNA end. In germline, CDR1 is MNHEY, CDR2 SVGEGT. The CDR3 runs to 16 residues. CDR3 loop: CASRRLDQGRNQPQYF. CDR3 bases: TGTGCCAGCAGGCGACTGGACCAGGGAAGGAATCAGCCCCAGTATTTT.

Notes on this clonotype: One end of the junction is discordant with germline, which a read error may explain. The chain joins TRBV20-1 to TRBJ2-7; D assignment may be TRBD1 or TRBD2 (5 bases each). The germline gives CDR1 DFQATT, CDR2 SNEGSKA (reference sequence). The CDR3 sequence is 12 residues long. In DNA, the CDR3 is TGCAGTACTAGAGACAGCTCTTATGAGCAGTACTTC. It yields the protein CSTRDSSYEQYF.

With regard to this clonotype: A read error may explain this, as a much larger clone is one base away. The chain employs TRBV2 and TRBJ2-5; D is ambiguous. Per the germline V gene, CDR1 is SNHLY and CDR2 is FYNNEI. The CDR3 is 12 residues long. The CDR3 region has the DNA TGTGCCGGCAGCCTGACCCAAGAGACCCAGTACTTC. It translates to CAGSLTQETQYF.

In regard to this clonotype: At one of its ends the junction is not consistent with the germline gene, which may arise from a read error. The CDR3 is CASSLSGAGYGFTF. CDR3 nucleotide sequence: TGTGCTAGCAGTTTAAGCGGGGCTGGTTATGGCTTCACCTTC. This chain uses TRBV12-3 or TRBV12-4 with TRBJ1-2; TRBD1 is a possible D gene (5 bases). This CDR3 is built from 14 residues.

The chain links TRBV7-2 to TRBJ2-1; possibly TRBD2 for D (6 bases). The CDR3 loop spans 15 amino acids. V lost 5 bases to trimming and J lost 5 bases, with 16 bases between them. Germline CDR1 SGHTA, CDR2 FQGNSA. CDR3 sequence reads: CASSRPVGGHNEQFF. The DNA for the CDR3 is TGTGCCAGCAGCCGACCGGTGGGGGGACACAATGAGCAGTTCTTC.

This clonotype came up many times. The chain is built from TRBV29-1 and TRBJ1-1; D remains ambiguous. Germline V lookup: CDR1 SQVTM, CDR2 ANQGSEA. Deletions cut 2 bases from V and 4 bases from J, with 14 bases between. The CDR3 length is 14 residues. CDR3 DNA sequence: TGCAGCGTTGAATCGGGTTCCGGGAGCACTGAAGCTTTCTTT. Amino acid sequence: CSVESGSGSTEAFF. The full variable domain, rest sourced from reference TRBV29-1 and TRBJ1-1, is SAVISQKPSRDICQRGTSLTIQCQVDSQVTMMFWYRQQPGQSLTLIATANQGSEATYESGFVIDKFPISRPNLTFSTLTVSNMSPEDSSIYLCSVESGSGSTEAFFGQGTRLTVV.

As to this clonotype: A read error may account for a junction end that differs from germline. The rearrangement links TRBV6-5 to TRBJ1-2; D ambiguous. Germline V gene lookup returns CDR1 MNHEY and CDR2 SVGAGI. CDR3 size: 11 residues. Here the CDR3 reads CASTRGYGYNF. For the CDR3, the DNA is TGTGCCAGCACCCGCGGCTATGGCTACAATTTC.

Concerning this clonotype itself: Given the absence of the conserved phenylalanine or tryptophan at the CDR3 end, a read error is likely. The CDR3 sequence: CVSSLGPEFADTQYL. DNA for the CDR3: TGTGTCAGCAGCTTAGGCCCGGAGTTCGCAGATACGCAGTATTTA. J is TRBJ2-3 and V is TRBV11-2; D call uncertain. The length of the CDR3 is 15 residues. CDR1 SGHAT and CDR2 FQNNGV come from the germline V gene.

This chain joins TRBV20-1 and TRBJ2-5; D not resolved. V gave up 6 bases and J gave up 7 bases, with 12 bases separating them. CDR3 size: 11 residues. Germline-derived CDR1 and CDR2 are DFQATT and SNEGSKA (reference sequence). The CDR3 sequence: CSATPMGTQYF. DNA of the CDR3: TGCAGTGCCACCCCCATGGGGACCCAGTACTTC.

Concerning this clonotype itself: A read error may account for a junction end that differs from germline. The chain links TRBV11-3 to TRBJ2-1; the D is unclear. The V gene's germline CDR1 is SGHNT and CDR2 YENEEA. The CDR3 spans 12 residues. CDR3 coding DNA: TGTGCCAGCAGCATAGTCCCTGATGAGCAGTTCTTT. This encodes CASSIVPDEQFF.

In its sample, this clonotype was seen many times. This chain uses TRBV5-1 with TRBJ2-1, with D unclear. The CDR3 consists of 13 residues. Germline CDR1 reads SGHRS; CDR2 reads YFSETQ. V was clipped by 2 bases and J by 5 bases, with 8 bases between them. CDR3 DNA sequence: TGCGCCAGCAGCTTCATGGTCGACAATGAGCAGTTCTTC. Amino acid sequence: CASSFMVDNEQFF. Full variable domain (missing parts from reference TRBV5-1 and TRBJ2-1): KAGVTQTPRYLIKTRGQQVTLSCSPISGHRSVSWYQQTPGQGLQFLFEYFSETQRNKGNFPGRFSGRQFSNSRSEMNVSTLELGDSALYLCASSFMVDNEQFFGPGTRLTVL.

In this sample, this clonotype turned up many times. This sequence joins TRBV6-6 and TRBJ2-7; tentatively, D is TRBD2 (6 bases). The germline V gene encodes CDR1 MNHNY and CDR2 SVGAGI (reference sequence). Trimming stripped 8 bases from V and 7 bases from J, with 15 bases between. The CDR3 is 12 residues long. This CDR3 is CASRERREEQYF. DNA for the CDR3: TGTGCCAGCCGGGAGAGGAGGGAGGAGCAGTACTTC.

In this sample, this clonotype turned up a few times. J is TRBJ2-1 and V is TRBV7-9; D unresolved. CDR3 length: 15 amino acids. Germline V CDR1 and CDR2: SEHNR, FQNEAQ (reference sequence). V was trimmed by 1 base and J by 5 bases, leaving 12 bases between them. The CDR3 spells CASSLGPAMHNEQFF. The DNA of the CDR3 is TGTGCCAGCAGCTTAGGGCCCGCGATGCACAATGAGCAGTTCTTC. The complete variable domain, with remaining parts taken from reference TRBV7-9 and TRBJ2-1, reads DTGVSQNPRHKITKRGQNVTFRCDPISEHNRLYWYRQTLGQGPEFLTYFQNEAQLEKSRLLSDRFSAERPKGSFSTLEIQRTEQGDSAMYLCASSLGPAMHNEQFFGPGTRLTVL.

The chain is built from TRBV4-1 and TRBJ1-3; D unresolved. CDR1 is MGHRA and CDR2 is YSYEKL in the germline V gene. The CDR3 spans 16 residues. The V end was cut by 3 bases, the J end by 3 bases, with 15 bases between. The CDR3 bases are TGCGCCAGCAGCCAGCCTACATGGGCACTTGGAAACACCATATATTTT. Its protein is CASSQPTWALGNTIYF.

Concerning this clonotype: At one end, the junction sequence differs from germline, possibly due to a read error. V and J are TRBV10-3 and TRBJ2-7; a possible D gene is TRBD2 (6 bases). Germline V lookup: CDR1 ENHRY, CDR2 SYGVKD. The CDR3 extends over 15 amino acids. The CDR3 nucleotides read TGTGCGATCAGTCCGGCGGGGATTAGCTCCTACGAGCAGTACTTC. This translates into CAISPAGISSYEQYF.

CDR3 sequence: CASSEGEHNEQFF. Here the CDR3 DNA reads TGTGCCAGCAGTGAGGGGGAGCACAATGAGCAGTTCTTC. The chain combines TRBV6-4 with TRBJ2-1, with D perhaps matching TRBD1 or TRBD2 (5 bases each). This CDR3 is 13 amino acids long. V was clipped by 3 bases and J by 5 bases, with 8 bases between them. The germline CDR1 and CDR2 sequences are MRHNA and SNTAGT.

About this clonotype: The junction does not match germline at one end; this may be a read error. The V gene is TRBV11-2, the J gene TRBJ2-7, with D hard to call. The CDR3 length is 12 residues. Germline lookup yields CDR1 SGHAT and CDR2 FQNNGV. CDR3 region: CAISTENYEQYF. CDR3 nucleotides: TGTGCCATCAGCACGGAGAACTACGAGCAGTATTTC.

As regards this clonotype: This may be a read error, as it is one base from a much larger clone. This chain connects TRBV4-1 to TRBJ1-4; D uncertain. CDR3 length: 17 residues. Germline CDR1 reads MGHRA; CDR2 reads YSYEKL. Here the CDR3 reads CASSQDPYPAINEKLSF. CDR3 DNA sequence: TGCGCCAGCAGCCAAGACCCGTATCCCGCAATCAATGAAAAACTGTCTTTT.

V usage is TRBV20-1 and J usage is TRBJ1-6, with D unclear. Germline CDR1 reads DFQATT; CDR2 reads SNEGSKA (reference sequence). Trimming pared 4 bases from V and 0 bases from J, leaving 16 bases between. The CDR3 totals 17 residues. The CDR3 region is CSAKSPDRSSYNSPLHF. The CDR3 bases are TGCAGTGCTAAGTCCCCGGATAGGAGCTCCTATAATTCACCCCTCCACTTT.

To note about this clonotype: A read error is possible here, since a much larger clone lies one base away. The chain has TRBV13 and TRBJ2-7, with TRBD2 as a possible D gene (5 bases). The CDR3 consists of 14 residues. Germline loops: CDR1 PRHDT, CDR2 FYEKMQ (reference sequence). V lost 2 bases to trimming and J lost 3 bases, with 11 bases between them. The CDR3 region is CASSLRGRYYEQYF. The CDR3 bases are TGTGCCAGCAGCTTACGGGGTCGCTACTACGAGCAGTACTTC.

On this clonotype itself: Possible read error: a much larger clone is one base away. This rearrangement joins TRBV28 to TRBJ2-7; possible D gene TRBD1, 5 bases. The CDR3 length is 13 residues. CDR1 and CDR2 (germline): MDHEN, SYDVKM. V gave up 11 bases and J gave up 5 bases, with 19 bases separating them. Here the CDR3 DNA reads TGTGCCGGCAACCTAAGGGGTTCTAACGAGCAGTACTTC. Protein sequence: CAGNLRGSNEQYF. Supplemented by reference TRBV28 and TRBJ2-7, the full variable domain reads DVKVTQSSRYLVKRTGEKVFLECVQDMDHENMFWYRQDPGLGLRLIYFSYDVKMKEKGDIPEGYSVSREKKERFSLILESASTNQTSMYLCAGNLRGSNEQYFGPGTRLTVT.

The rearrangement links TRBV20-1 to TRBJ2-3; 8 nucleotides line up with TRBD2. V shed 5 bases and J 2 bases; nucleotides not matched to a gene: 3. The CDR3 loop spans 13 amino acids. Germline V CDR1 and CDR2: DFQATT, SNEGSKA (reference sequence). The CDR3 is CSALTSDTDTQYF. CDR3 DNA sequence: TGCAGTGCTCTGACTAGCGACACAGATACGCAGTATTTT.

The rearrangement joins TRBV20-1 to TRBJ2-3; 8 nucleotides line up with TRBD2. The germline V gene has CDR1 DFQATT and CDR2 SNEGSKA (reference sequence). The V segment lost 3 bases and the J segment 12 bases; nucleotides outside the gene matches: 17. This CDR3 contains 15 residues. The CDR3 bases are TGCAGTGCTAGCAACCCGGGAGGGCGGGGTGATATACAGTATTTT. This gives the protein CSASNPGGRGDIQYF.

Comment on this clonotype: Mismatch with germline at one junction end may stem from a read error. This rearrangement joins TRBV12-3 or TRBV12-4 to TRBJ2-7; no clear D gene. This CDR3 is built from 13 residues. CDR3: CASSFSGTDEQRF. Here the CDR3 DNA reads TGTGCCAGCAGTTTTTCCGGTACGGACGAGCAGCGCTTC.

This clonotype has ten or more counts. The chain recombines TRBV20-1 with TRBJ2-1; D is ambiguous. The germline V and J ends were trimmed by 6 bases and 5 bases, with 14 bases remaining between them. This CDR3 has 13 residues. The germline gives CDR1 DFQATT, CDR2 SNEGSKA (reference sequence). This CDR3 is CSAANSFDNEQFF. As DNA, the CDR3 is TGCAGTGCCGCAAACTCTTTCGACAATGAGCAGTTCTTC.